The 17 T cell receptor beta chains reported below all come from one sample, sequenced in a study of T-cell memory formation after mild COVID-19. TCRdb redid the calling of the 5' RACE reads with MiXCR, one entry per CDR3 protein. The table shows about 340,000 distinct CDR3 sequences, with roughly 15% occurring only once. Material: PBMCs or a T cell subset sorted from them (not recorded which). These receptors came from a man between 18 and 35 years old who had mild COVID-19 (a few samples of this study predate the infection). Cell type and time point are not known.

This clonotype was detected only a few times. The germline gene is not matched at one end of the junction; a read error may be the cause. As DNA, the CDR3 is TGTGCCAGCAGTTACCCGGGTTTCTCCTCCAATGAGCAGTTCTTC. Translating gives CASSYPGFSSNEQFF. The V and J genes are TRBV7-2 and TRBJ2-1; D remains unclear. This CDR3 has 15 amino acids. The germline V gene encodes CDR1 SGHTA and CDR2 FQGNSA.

The sample holds a few counts of this clonotype. The chain employs TRBV5-1 and TRBJ2-3; 10 nucleotides agree with TRBD2. V was clipped by 0 bases and J by 8 bases; unmatched bases: 6. CDR1 and CDR2 from the germline V gene are SGHRS and YFSETQ. CDR3 length equals 15 residues. The CDR3 region is CASSLEPAGGRTQYF. The DNA of the CDR3 is TGCGCCAGCAGCTTGGAGCCAGCGGGGGGGCGTACGCAGTATTTT.

This clonotype has only a few counts. V usage is TRBV6-2 or TRBV6-3 and J usage is TRBJ2-7; 9 nucleotides align to TRBD1. Germline-derived CDR1 and CDR2 are MNHEY and SVGEGT. V dropped 5 bases and J dropped 6; count of bases not matched to a gene: 8. This CDR3 region has 14 residues. The CDR3 DNA is TGTGCCAGCAGTATCGGGACAGGGTCGTCCGAGCAGTACTTC. It is translated as CASSIGTGSSEQYF.

This clonotype appeared a few times. This rearrangement joins TRBV7-2 to TRBJ1-2; TRBD1 agrees at 7 bases. The CDR3 is 16 amino acids. The V segment lost 5 bases and the J segment 2 bases; nucleotides outside the gene matches: 11. The V gene's germline CDR1 is SGHTA and CDR2 FQGNSA. CDR3 sequence reads: CASSAQYRGSNYGYTF. CDR3 in DNA: TGTGCCAGCAGCGCACAATACAGGGGCAGCAACTATGGCTACACCTTC.

This clonotype was seen a few times. The chain couples TRBV12-5 to TRBJ1-5; D is unclear. The V and J ends lost 4 bases and 6 bases respectively, with 4 bases between them. The CDR3 loop spans 11 amino acids. The germline V gene encodes CDR1 LGHNT and CDR2 FRNRAP. CDR3 coding DNA: TGTGCTAGTGGTTCGCGTCAGCCCCAGCATTTT. The encoded protein is CASGSRQPQHF.

This clonotype was recorded many times. This rearrangement joins TRBV7-2 to TRBJ2-2; the match to TRBD1 covers 7 bases. Looked up from germline, CDR1 is SGHTA and CDR2 is FQGNSA. CDR3 length equals 14 residues. V trimming: 4 bases; J trimming: 4 bases; junction bases outside the gene matches: 3. CDR3 sequence: CASSSRTGTGELFF. CDR3 DNA: TGTGCCAGCAGCTCGAGGACAGGCACCGGGGAGCTGTTTTTT.

At least ten counts were recorded for this clonotype. This chain uses TRBV7-9 with TRBJ2-3; the D is unclear. The germline V gene has CDR1 SEHNR and CDR2 FQNEAQ (reference sequence). The CDR3 loop spans 11 amino acids. Trimming pared 5 bases from V and 6 bases from J, leaving 6 bases between. In DNA, the CDR3 is TGTGCCAGCAGCCTCTACGATACGCAGTATTTT. Protein: CASSLYDTQYF. Using reference TRBV7-9 and TRBJ2-3 for the parts outside the CDR3, the full variable domain is DTGVSQNPRHKITKRGQNVTFRCDPISEHNRLYWYRQTLGQGPEFLTYFQNEAQLEKSRLLSDRFSAERPKGSFSTLEIQRTEQGDSAMYLCASSLYDTQYFGPGTRLTVL.

J is TRBJ2-3 and V is TRBV7-3; 7 bases align to TRBD1. Germline assignment: CDR1 SGHTA and CDR2 FQGTGA. V lost 4 bases and J lost 6; bases outside the gene matches: 4. This CDR3 is 13 amino acids long. CDR3: CASSSGGADTQYF. Here the CDR3 DNA reads TGTGCCAGCAGCTCAGGGGGTGCGGATACGCAGTATTTT. Combining the CDR3 with reference TRBV7-3 and TRBJ2-3 gives the whole variable domain GAGVSQTPSNKVTEKGKYVELRCDPISGHTALYWYRQSLGQGPEFLIYFQGTGAADDSGLPNDRFFAVRPEGSVSTLKIQRTERGDSAVYLCASSSGGADTQYFGPGTRLTVL.

The sample holds many counts of this clonotype. The CDR3 nucleotides read TGTGCCAGCAGTTTGGGACAGGCAGACTACGAGCAGTACTTC. Its protein is CASSLGQADYEQYF. The chain has TRBV12-3 or TRBV12-4 and TRBJ2-7; 8 bases are a match to TRBD1. V trimming: 3 bases; J trimming: 3 bases; junction bases outside the gene matches: 4. CDR3 length: 14 residues.

The sample holds many counts of this clonotype. This chain uses TRBV7-2 with TRBJ1-3; weak D call: TRBD1 (5 bases). Germline lookup yields CDR1 SGHTA and CDR2 FQGNSA. Trimming took 4 bases from V and 2 from J, leaving 15 bases between them. The CDR3 totals 16 residues. The CDR3 DNA sequence: TGTGCCAGCAGCTCCTACAGGAGGCAGGCTGGAAACACCATATATTTT. The encoded protein is CASSSYRRQAGNTIYF.

The chain is built from TRBV7-9 and TRBJ2-2; D unclear. Per germline, CDR1 SEHNR and CDR2 FQNEAQ (reference sequence). Trimming left V 5 bases short and J 7 bases short, with 11 bases between. This CDR3 is 13 amino acids long. The CDR3 here is CASSTYSGGELFF. The CDR3 nucleotides read TGTGCCAGCAGCACCTACTCAGGCGGGGAGCTGTTTTTT.

This chain links TRBV5-1 with TRBJ2-5; 7 nucleotides align to TRBD1. The V gene's germline CDR1 is SGHRS and CDR2 YFSETQ. With V trimmed by 4 bases and J by 4 bases, 7 bases remained unmatched. CDR3 length: 14 amino acids. CDR3 residues: CASSPGQRIETQYF. The CDR3 DNA follows: TGCGCCAGCAGCCCGGGACAGAGGATAGAGACCCAGTACTTC.

J is TRBJ2-5 and V is TRBV7-2, with TRBD2 matching 7 bases. In germline, CDR1 is SGHTA, CDR2 FQGNSA. V lost 5 bases and J lost 4; bases outside the gene matches: 7. The CDR3 is made up of 14 amino acids. The CDR3 sequence: CASSPRDYGETQYF. The CDR3 DNA follows: TGTGCCAGCAGCCCCCGGGACTATGGAGAGACCCAGTACTTC.

V is TRBV20-1 and J is TRBJ2-2; no definite D call. The CDR3 length is 14 residues. Trimming removed 1 base from V and 1 base from J, with 7 bases in between. Germline CDR1 DFQATT, CDR2 SNEGSKA (reference sequence). CDR3 loop: CSARGALNTGELFF. CDR3 nucleotide sequence: TGCAGTGCTAGAGGGGCTTTGAACACCGGGGAGCTGTTTTTT.

Only one count was recorded for this clonotype. CDR3 amino acids: CASSKAPWITGELFF. Written as DNA, the CDR3 is TGTGCCAGCAGCAAAGCTCCATGGATCACCGGGGAGCTGTTTTTT. V and J are TRBV21-1 and TRBJ2-2. TRBV21-1 is a known pseudogene. The CDR3 loop spans 15 amino acids.

This chain uses TRBV7-9 with TRBJ2-4; 7 bases agree with TRBD2. The ends lost 10 bases at V and 5 bases at J; junction bases unmatched: 8. Germline values: CDR1 SEHNR, CDR2 FQNEAQ (reference sequence). The CDR3 spans 13 residues. The CDR3 nucleotides are TGTGCCACCTCGGGGGGAACGCAAAACATTCAGTACTTC. Its protein product is CATSGGTQNIQYF.

The rearrangement links TRBV5-6 to TRBJ2-1, with 8 bases lining up with TRBD1. The CDR3 length is 15 residues. J lost 3 bases, V lost 4 bases, and 6 bases had no gene match. Germline CDR1 and CDR2: SGHDT and YYEEEE. The CDR3 coding sequence is TGTGCCAGCAGCCACAGGGGGATAATCTACAATGAGCAGTTCTTC. Its translation is CASSHRGIIYNEQFF.